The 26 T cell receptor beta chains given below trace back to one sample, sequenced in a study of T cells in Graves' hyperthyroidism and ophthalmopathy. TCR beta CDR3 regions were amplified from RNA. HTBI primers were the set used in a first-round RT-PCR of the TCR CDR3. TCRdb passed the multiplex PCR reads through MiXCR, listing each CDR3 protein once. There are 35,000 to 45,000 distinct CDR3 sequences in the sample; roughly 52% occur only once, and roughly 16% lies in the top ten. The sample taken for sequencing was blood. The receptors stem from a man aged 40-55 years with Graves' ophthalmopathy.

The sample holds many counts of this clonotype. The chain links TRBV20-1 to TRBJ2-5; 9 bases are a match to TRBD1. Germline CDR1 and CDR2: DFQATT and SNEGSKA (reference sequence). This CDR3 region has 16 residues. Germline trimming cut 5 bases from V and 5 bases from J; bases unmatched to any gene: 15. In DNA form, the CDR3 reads TGCAGTGCTCCAATACAGGGGGCTCGGGATATGGAGACCCAGTACTTC. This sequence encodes CSAPIQGARDMETQYF.

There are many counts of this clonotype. In nucleotides, the CDR3 is TGTGCCAGCAGTTTAAGCGGGGGGATTGGAAATACGCAGTATTTT. This translates into CASSLSGGIGNTQYF. The genes are TRBV27 and TRBJ2-3; 9 bases map to TRBD2. The V gene end was trimmed by 2 bases and the J gene end by 7 bases; junction bases not matched to a gene: 7. The CDR3 loop spans 15 amino acids. The germline V gene has CDR1 MNHEY and CDR2 SMNVEV (reference sequence).

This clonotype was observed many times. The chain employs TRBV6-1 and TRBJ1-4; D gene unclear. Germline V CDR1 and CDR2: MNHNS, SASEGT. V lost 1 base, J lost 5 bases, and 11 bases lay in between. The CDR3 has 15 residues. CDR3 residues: CASSEDPAYNEKLFF. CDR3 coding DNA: TGTGCCAGCAGTGAAGACCCGGCGTACAATGAAAAACTGTTTTTT.

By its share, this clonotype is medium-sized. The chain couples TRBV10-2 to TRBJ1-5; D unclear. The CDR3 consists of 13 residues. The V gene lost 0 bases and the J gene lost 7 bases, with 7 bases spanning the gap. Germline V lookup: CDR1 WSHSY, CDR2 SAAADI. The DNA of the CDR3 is TGCGCCAGCAGTGAGTCGCTGGGACAGCCCCAGCATTTT. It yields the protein CASSESLGQPQHF.

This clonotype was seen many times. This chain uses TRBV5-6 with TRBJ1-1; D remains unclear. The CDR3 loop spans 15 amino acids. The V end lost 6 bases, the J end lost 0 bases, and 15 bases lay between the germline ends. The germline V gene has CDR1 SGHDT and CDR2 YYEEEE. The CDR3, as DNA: TGTGCCAGCACCCTTGGGGTAACTATGAACACTGAAGCTTTCTTT. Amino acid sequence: CASTLGVTMNTEAFF.

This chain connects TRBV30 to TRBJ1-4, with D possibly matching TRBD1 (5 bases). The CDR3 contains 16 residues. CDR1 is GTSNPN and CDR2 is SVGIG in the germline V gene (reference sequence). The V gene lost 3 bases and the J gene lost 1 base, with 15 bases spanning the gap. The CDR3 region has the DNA TGTGCCTGGAGGCGGCCAGGGTTTCGAACTAATGAAAAACTGTTTTTT. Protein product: CAWRRPGFRTNEKLFF. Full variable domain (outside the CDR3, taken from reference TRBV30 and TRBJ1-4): SQTIHQWPATLVQPVGSPLSLECTVEGTSNPNLYWYRQAAGRGLQLLFYSVGIGQISSEVPQNLSASRPQDRQFILSSKKLLLSDSGFYLCAWRRPGFRTNEKLFFGSGTQLSVL.

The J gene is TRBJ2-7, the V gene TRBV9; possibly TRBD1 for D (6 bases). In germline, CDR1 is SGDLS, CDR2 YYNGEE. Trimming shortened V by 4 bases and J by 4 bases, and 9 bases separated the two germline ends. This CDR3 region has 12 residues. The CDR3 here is CASSSQGYEQYF. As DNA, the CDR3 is TGTGCCAGCAGCTCCCAGGGGTACGAGCAGTACTTC.

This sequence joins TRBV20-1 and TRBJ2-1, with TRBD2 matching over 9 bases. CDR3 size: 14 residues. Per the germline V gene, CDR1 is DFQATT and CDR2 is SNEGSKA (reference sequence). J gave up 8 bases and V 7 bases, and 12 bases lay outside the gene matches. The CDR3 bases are TGCAGTGATAATAGCGGGAGCGCGTTTGATGAGCAGTTCTTC. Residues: CSDNSGSAFDEQFF.

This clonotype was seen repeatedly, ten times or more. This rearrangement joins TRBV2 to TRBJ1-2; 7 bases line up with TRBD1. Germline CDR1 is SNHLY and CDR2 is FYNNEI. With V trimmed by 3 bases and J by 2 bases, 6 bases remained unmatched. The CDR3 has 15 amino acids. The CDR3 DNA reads TGTGCCAGCAGTGAGTCCTTACAGGGGAACTATGGCTACACCTTC. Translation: CASSESLQGNYGYTF.

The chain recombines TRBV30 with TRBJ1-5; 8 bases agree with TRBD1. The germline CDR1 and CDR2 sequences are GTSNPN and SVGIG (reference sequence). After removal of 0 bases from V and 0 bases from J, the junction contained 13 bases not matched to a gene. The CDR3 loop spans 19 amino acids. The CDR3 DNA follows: TGTGCCTGGAGTGTAGGGACAGGAGAAGGAGGTTTTAGCAATCAGCCCCAGCATTTT. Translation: CAWSVGTGEGGFSNQPQHF.

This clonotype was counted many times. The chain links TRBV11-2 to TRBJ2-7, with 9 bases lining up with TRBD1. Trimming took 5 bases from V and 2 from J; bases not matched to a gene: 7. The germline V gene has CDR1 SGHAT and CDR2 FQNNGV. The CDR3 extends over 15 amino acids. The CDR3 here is CASSAGTGRTYEQYF. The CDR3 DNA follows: TGTGCCAGCAGCGCCGGGACAGGGAGGACCTACGAGCAGTACTTC.

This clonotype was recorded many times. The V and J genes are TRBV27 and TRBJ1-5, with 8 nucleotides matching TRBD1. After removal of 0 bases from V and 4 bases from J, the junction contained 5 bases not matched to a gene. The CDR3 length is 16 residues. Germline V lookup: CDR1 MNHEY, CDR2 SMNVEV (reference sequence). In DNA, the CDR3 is TGTGCCAGCAGTTTATCAGGACAGGGAGAGAATCAGCCCCAGCATTTT. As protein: CASSLSGQGENQPQHF.

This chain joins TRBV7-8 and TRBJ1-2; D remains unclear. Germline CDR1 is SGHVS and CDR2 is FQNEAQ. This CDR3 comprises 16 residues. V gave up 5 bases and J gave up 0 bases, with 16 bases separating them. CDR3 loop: CASSLGRSPTNYGYTF. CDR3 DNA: TGTGCCAGCAGCCTAGGACGGAGTCCTACTAACTATGGCTACACCTTC.

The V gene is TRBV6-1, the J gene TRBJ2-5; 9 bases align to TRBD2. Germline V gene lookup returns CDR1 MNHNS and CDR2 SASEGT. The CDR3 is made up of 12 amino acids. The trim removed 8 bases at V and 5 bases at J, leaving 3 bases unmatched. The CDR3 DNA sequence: TGTGCCAGCGGCGCGGGGGGGGAGACCCAGTACTTC. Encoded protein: CASGAGGETQYF.

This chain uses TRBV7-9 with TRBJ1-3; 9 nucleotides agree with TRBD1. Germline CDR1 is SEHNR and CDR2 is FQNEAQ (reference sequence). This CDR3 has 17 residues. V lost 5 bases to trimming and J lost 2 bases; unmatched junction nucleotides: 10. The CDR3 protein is CASSPFRRQGAGNTIYF. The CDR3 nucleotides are TGTGCCAGCAGCCCGTTTAGGAGACAGGGGGCTGGAAACACCATATATTTT.

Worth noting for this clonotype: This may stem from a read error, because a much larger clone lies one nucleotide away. CDR3 DNA sequence: TGTGCCAGCAGCCTCCGGACAGCAGCTGGAAACACCACATATTTT. This encodes CASSLRTAAGNTTYF. The gene calls are TRBV3-1 and TRBJ1-3; a possible D gene is TRBD1 (6 bases). Germline CDR1 reads LGHDT; CDR2 reads YNNKEL (reference sequence). The CDR3 is made up of 15 amino acids. The variable domain in full, completed from reference TRBV3-1 and TRBJ1-3, reads DTAVSQTPKYLVTQMGNDKSIKCEQNLGHDTMYWYKQDSKKFLKIMFSYNNKELIINETVPNRFSPKSPDKAHLNLHINSLELGDSAVYFCASSLRTAAGNTTYFGEGSWLTVV.

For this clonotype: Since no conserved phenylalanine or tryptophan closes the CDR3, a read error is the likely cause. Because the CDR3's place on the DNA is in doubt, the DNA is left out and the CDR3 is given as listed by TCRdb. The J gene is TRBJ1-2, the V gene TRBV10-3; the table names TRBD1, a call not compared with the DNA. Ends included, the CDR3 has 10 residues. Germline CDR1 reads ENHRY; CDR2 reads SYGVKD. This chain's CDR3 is CAISVGARAL.

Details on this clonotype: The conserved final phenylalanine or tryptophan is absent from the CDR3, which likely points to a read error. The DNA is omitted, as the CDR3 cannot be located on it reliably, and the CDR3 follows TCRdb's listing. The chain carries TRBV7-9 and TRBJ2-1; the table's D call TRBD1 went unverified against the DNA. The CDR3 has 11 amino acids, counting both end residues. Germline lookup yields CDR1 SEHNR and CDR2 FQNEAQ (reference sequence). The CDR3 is CASSFTTNQGR.

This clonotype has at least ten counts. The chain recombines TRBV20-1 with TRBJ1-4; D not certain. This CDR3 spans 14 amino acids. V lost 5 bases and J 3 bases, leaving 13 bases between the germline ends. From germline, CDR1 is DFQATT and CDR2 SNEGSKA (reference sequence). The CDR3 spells CSAQSGQPNEKLFF. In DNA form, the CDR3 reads TGCAGTGCTCAGAGCGGGCAGCCTAATGAAAAACTGTTTTTT.

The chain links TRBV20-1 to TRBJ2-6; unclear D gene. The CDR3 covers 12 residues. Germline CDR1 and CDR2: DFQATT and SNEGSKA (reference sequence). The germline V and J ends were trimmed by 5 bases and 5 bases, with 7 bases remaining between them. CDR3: CSAYNRANVLTF. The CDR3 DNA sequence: TGCAGTGCTTATAACAGGGCCAACGTCCTGACTTTC.

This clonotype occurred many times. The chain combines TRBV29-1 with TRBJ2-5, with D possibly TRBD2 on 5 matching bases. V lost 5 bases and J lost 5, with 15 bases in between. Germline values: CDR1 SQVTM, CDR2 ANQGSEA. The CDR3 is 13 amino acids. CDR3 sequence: CSVLIGPGETQYF. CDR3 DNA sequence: TGCAGCGTTCTAATAGGGCCGGGGGAGACCCAGTACTTC.

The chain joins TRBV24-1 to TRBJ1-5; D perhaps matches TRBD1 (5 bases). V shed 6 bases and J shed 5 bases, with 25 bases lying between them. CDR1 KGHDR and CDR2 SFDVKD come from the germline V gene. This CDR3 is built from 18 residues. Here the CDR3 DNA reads TGTGCCACCAGTCCAGGTTCCTACGAGCAGGGAATATATCAGCCCCAGCATTTT. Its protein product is CATSPGSYEQGIYQPQHF.

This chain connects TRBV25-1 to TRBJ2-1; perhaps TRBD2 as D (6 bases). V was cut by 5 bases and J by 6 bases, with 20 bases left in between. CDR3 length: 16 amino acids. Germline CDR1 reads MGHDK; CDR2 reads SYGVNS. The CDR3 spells CASSMMRGSFGNEQFF. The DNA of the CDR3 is TGTGCCAGCAGTATGATGCGGGGATCCTTTGGCAATGAGCAGTTCTTC. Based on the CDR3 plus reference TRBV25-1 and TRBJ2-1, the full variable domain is EADIYQTPRYLVIGTGKKITLECSQTMGHDKMYWYQQDPGMELHLIHYSYGVNSTEKGDLSSESTVSRIRTEHFPLTLESARPSHTSQYLCASSMMRGSFGNEQFFGPGTRLTVL.

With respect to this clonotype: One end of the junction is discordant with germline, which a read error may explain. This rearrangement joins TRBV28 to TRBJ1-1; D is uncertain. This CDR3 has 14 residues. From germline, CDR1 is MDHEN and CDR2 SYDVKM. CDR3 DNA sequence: TGTGCCAGCATCTTAAACAGAGCCAACACTGAGGCTTTCTTT. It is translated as CASILNRANTEAFF.

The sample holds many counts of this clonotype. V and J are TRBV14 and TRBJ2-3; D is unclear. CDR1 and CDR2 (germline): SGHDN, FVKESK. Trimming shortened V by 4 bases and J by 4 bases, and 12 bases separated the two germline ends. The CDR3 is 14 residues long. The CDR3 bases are TGTGCCAGCAGCCCCGAAGTATTACCAGATACGCAGTATTTT. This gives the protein CASSPEVLPDTQYF.

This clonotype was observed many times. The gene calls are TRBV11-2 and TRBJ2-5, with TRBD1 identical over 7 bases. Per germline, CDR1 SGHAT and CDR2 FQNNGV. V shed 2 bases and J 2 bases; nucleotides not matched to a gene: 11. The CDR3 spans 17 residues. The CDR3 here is CASSLTLRGQKQETQYF. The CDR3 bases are TGTGCCAGCAGCTTAACCTTAAGGGGACAGAAACAAGAGACCCAGTACTTC.